This T cell receptor beta chain was recorded in a study of blood T cells in healthy people across ages. The V and J ends lost 0 bases and 0 bases, in that order; junction bases with no gene match: 15. The CDR3 is 20 residues long. Looked up from germline, CDR1 is LGHDT and CDR2 is YNNKEL (reference sequence). Details on this clonotype: Its antigen is not known.

Study-level findings and limits: Diversity figures based on one million T cells were deemed too low.

A second PCR, run for about 7 to 12 cycles, used a sample-barcoded 5' primer plus a J-beta primer mix. TCRdb analysed the 5' RACE reads with MiXCR anew, one entry per CDR3 protein. The sample has approximately 1,100,000 distinct CDR3 sequences, 40% to 50% seen once. This sequence was found in a woman aged 55-75 years in good health. The chain is built from TRBV3-1 and TRBJ2-3; TRBD2 matches 7 bases. Sequences were obtained from blood. In nucleotides, the CDR3 is TGTGCCAGCAGCCAAGAGGAGACTAGCCCCATCCGTGGGAGCACAGATACGCAGTATTTT. Residues: CASSQEETSPIRGSTDTQYF.